A selection of T cell receptor beta chains follows, all from one sample in a study of STAT3 mutations in large granular lymphocyte leukemia. The assay was immunoSEQ multiplex PCR, and TCRdb's table has in-frame clones only and misses some. Seen here are more than 9,500 clones, roughly three quarters observed once, and the top ten hold 47%. The sample taken for sequencing was peripheral blood mononuclear cells. The source is a man aged 60 to 75 with T-cell large granular lymphocyte leukemia. Some clones in this sample may be carry-over from other donors' samples. The CDR3 runs from the conserved cysteine through the conserved F or W. D genes are given only for firm matches. Not every row has a clone size; where given, it reads once, few, many or a size class.

D	size	V	length	J	CDR3	DNA
TRBD1	.	TRBV7-9	17	TRBJ1-4	CASSLEFGQGFGEKLFF	TGTGCCAGCAGCTTAGAGTTCGGACAGGGCTTCGGTGAAAAACTGTTTTTT
TRBD2	.	TRBV7-6	15	TRBJ2-7	CASSLARAGASEQYF	TGTGCCAGCAGCTTAGCGCGGGCGGGAGCGAGTGAGCAGTACTTC
TRBD1	.	TRBV18	13	TRBJ1-1	CASSRQGNTEAFF	TGTGCCAGCTCTCGACAGGGGAACACTGAAGCTTTCTTT
.	.	TRBV7-2	14	TRBJ2-3	CASSLTRPTDTQYF	TGTGCCAGCAGCTTAACTAGACCCACAGATACGCAGTATTTT
TRBD2	.	TRBV9	15	TRBJ2-1	CASSDGPGGDWVQFF	TGTGCCAGCAGCGATGGACCTGGGGGGGACTGGGTGCAGTTCTTC
.	.	TRBV6-5	14	TRBJ1-2	CASTTRGLNYGYTF	TGTGCCAGCACAACCAGGGGATTGAACTATGGCTACACCTTC
.	.	TRBV5-4	15	TRBJ2-3	CASTSEGSSTDTQYF	TGTGCCAGCACCTCAGAGGGTTCTAGCACAGATACGCAGTATTTT
.	.	TRBV7-9	13	TRBJ2-3	CASSSGTPDTQYF	TGTGCCAGCAGCTCAGGGACTCCAGATACGCAGTATTTT
.	.	TRBV28	17	TRBJ2-3	CASSFYALVHHTDTQYF	TGTGCCAGCAGTTTCTATGCCCTGGTCCACCACACAGATACGCAGTATTTT
.	.	TRBV12-5	18	TRBJ2-3	CASGLLGWDPYARDTQYF	TGTGCTAGTGGTTTGCTGGGGTGGGACCCCTATGCGAGAGATACGCAGTATTTT
.	.	TRBV19	14	TRBJ1-1	CASSPHLRLTEAFF	TGTGCCAGTAGTCCCCACCTGAGGCTTACTGAAGCTTTCTTT
.	once	TRBV28	15	TRBJ2-3	CASTSGTYGTDTQYF	TGTGCCAGCACCTCAGGAACGTACGGCACAGATACGCAGTATTTT
TRBD1	.	TRBV13	14	TRBJ1-4	CASSAGQESEKLFF	TGTGCCAGCAGCGCGGGACAGGAAAGCGAAAAACTGTTTTTT
.	.	TRBV29-1	11	TRBJ2-1	CSVAVYNEQFF	TGCAGCGTTGCCGTCTACAATGAGCAGTTCTTC
TRBD1	.	TRBV7-8	16	TRBJ2-7	CASSLGFGTGGTGQYF	TGTGCCAGCAGCTTAGGCTTCGGGACAGGGGGTACGGGGCAGTACTTC
.	large	TRBV19	15	TRBJ2-1	CASSIGLHQNNEQFF	TGTGCCAGTAGTATAGGACTCCACCAGAACAATGAGCAGTTCTTC
TRBD1	medium-sized	TRBV29-1	18	TRBJ2-5	CSVQGIPPGTGGWETQYF	TGCAGCGTCCAAGGGATCCCCCCCGGGACAGGGGGCTGGGAGACCCAGTACTTC
TRBD1	.	TRBV7-9	15	TRBJ2-1	CASSLRDSAYNEQFF	TGTGCCAGCAGCTTAAGGGACAGTGCCTACAATGAGCAGTTCTTC
.	.	TRBV30	14	TRBJ1-2	CAWSTPRTGYGYTF	TGTGCCTGGAGTACTCCCAGAACCGGGTATGGCTACACCTTC
.	.	TRBV5-4	15	TRBJ1-4	CASSLDTPGAEKLFF	TGTGCCAGCAGCTTGGATACCCCGGGGGCTGAAAAACTGTTTTTT
.	once	TRBV7-9	17	TRBJ2-7	CASSPNWWSGRSYEQYF	TGTGCCAGCAGCCCCAACTGGTGGAGCGGGCGGAGCTACGAGCAGTACTTC
.	.	TRBV7-8	15	TRBJ2-7	CASSLQGSSPYEQYF	TGTGCCAGCAGCTTACAGGGCTCATCACCCTACGAGCAGTACTTC
.	.	TRBV18	13	TRBJ2-1	CASSLVGDHEQFF	TGTGCCAGCTCACTCGTAGGGGACCATGAGCAGTTCTTC
.	.	TRBV5-4	14	TRBJ1-4	CASTDQGTNEKLFF	TGTGCCAGCACCGACCAGGGAACTAATGAAAAACTGTTTTTT
.	.	TRBV19	14	TRBJ1-2	CASSIDSVRGEVTF	TGTGCCAGTAGTATAGATAGCGTACGGGGAGAAGTAACCTTC
.	.	TRBV19	14	TRBJ1-2	CASSIAGTGYGYTF	TGTGCCAGTAGTATAGCAGGCACGGGCTATGGCTACACCTTC
.	.	TRBV18	15	TRBJ2-3	CASSPPGQSTDTQYF	TGTGCCAGCTCACCTCCGGGACAAAGCACAGATACGCAGTATTTT
.	.	TRBV5-1	16	TRBJ1-5	CASSLAGDGNNQPQHF	TGCGCCAGCAGCTTGGCGGGGGACGGAAACAATCAGCCCCAGCATTTT
.	.	TRBV5-1	11	TRBJ2-7	CASSYAYEQYF	TGCGCCAGCAGCTACGCCTACGAGCAGTACTTC
.	few	TRBV11-2	12	TRBJ2-1	CASSLGETGQFF	TGTGCCAGCAGCTTAGGGGAGACAGGGCAGTTCTTC
.	.	TRBV7-6	15	TRBJ2-3	CASSMGTKTTDTQYF	TGTGCCAGCAGCATGGGGACAAAGACTACAGATACGCAGTATTTT
.	.	TRBV29-1	14	TRBJ1-3	CSVQTGSKGNTIYF	TGCAGCGTGCAAACCGGGTCGAAGGGAAACACCATATATTTT
.	.	TRBV30	12	TRBJ2-1	CAWSSGSHEQFF	TGTGCCTGGAGTAGTGGGAGCCATGAGCAGTTCTTC
TRBD1	.	TRBV7-6	13	TRBJ2-1	CASSSTGGGEQFF	TGTGCCAGCAGCTCAACAGGGGGTGGTGAGCAGTTCTTC
TRBD1	.	TRBV5-1	13	TRBJ1-2	CASSSTGIYGYTF	TGCGCCAGCAGCTCGACAGGGATCTATGGCTACACCTTC
.	.	TRBV4-1	17	TRBJ2-6	CASSQDRGVEGANVLTF	TGCGCCAGCAGCCAAGATCGAGGGGTGGAGGGGGCCAACGTCCTGACTTTC
.	.	TRBV4-2	17	TRBJ2-3	CASSQTPGAASTDTQYF	TGTGCCAGCAGCCAAACCCCGGGAGCGGCTAGCACAGATACGCAGTATTTT
.	.	TRBV6-5	15	TRBJ1-2	CASSYEGTGLGGYTF	TGTGCCAGCAGTTACGAAGGGACGGGGCTGGGTGGCTACACCTTC
.	.	TRBV30	13	TRBJ1-1	CAWSVVGGTEAFF	TGTGCCTGGAGTGTAGTTGGTGGGACTGAAGCTTTCTTT
.	.	TRBV20-1	11	TRBJ1-1	CSARSDTEAFF	TGCAGTGCTAGGAGCGATACTGAAGCTTTCTTT
TRBD2	hyperexpanded	TRBV5-1	16	TRBJ2-7	CASSAPREGTAYEQYF	TGCGCCAGCAGCGCTCCCCGGGAGGGGACGGCCTACGAGCAGTACTTC
.	.	TRBV6-5	13	TRBJ1-4	CASSPRIKEKLFF	TGTGCCAGCAGTCCCCGGATCAAGGAAAAACTGTTTTTT
.	.	TRBV20-1	10	TRBJ2-3	CSAKALGQYF	TGCAGTGCCAAAGCCCTTGGGCAGTATTTT
.	.	TRBV18	12	TRBJ1-1	CASSPRETEAFF	TGTGCCAGCTCCCCCAGGGAAACTGAAGCTTTCTTT
.	.	TRBV7-9	13	TRBJ1-5	CASSLQGGQPQHF	TGTGCCAGCAGCTTACAGGGTGGCCAGCCCCAGCATTTT
TRBD1	few	TRBV4-1	16	TRBJ1-5	CASSQDGDRSNQPQHF	TGCGCCAGCAGCCAAGATGGGGACAGGAGCAATCAGCCCCAGCATTTT
TRBD2	.	TRBV4-1	16	TRBJ2-1	CASSQSWTSGLNEQFF	TGCGCCAGCAGCCAAAGCTGGACTAGCGGTTTGAATGAGCAGTTCTTC
.	.	TRBV15	13	TRBJ1-2	CATSPVSRVGYTF	TGTGCCACCAGCCCTGTGAGTAGGGTTGGCTACACCTTC